This T cell receptor (beta chain) was observed in a study of cytomegalovirus exposure and HLA in healthy donors. Germline CDR1 SGHRS, CDR2 YFSETQ. Trimming shortened V by 0 bases and J by 1 base, and 7 bases separated the two germline ends. The CDR3 loop spans 14 amino acids. This clone was found a few times. Its specificity is unknown. PCR used 60 Vbeta primers and 13 Jbeta primers. This table comes from immunoSEQ multiplex PCR, and its TCRdb copy is limited to in-frame clones, with some not included. The sample records about 120,000 clones, 9% to 10% being singletons. General study findings and limits: Differences between HLA loci emerged in a later analysis of TCR association rates, with DRB1 most and HLA-C fewest. Several of the most significant clusters were apparently associated with common viral pathogens in a later analysis. Using a false discovery rate of 0.05, a later analysis showed that roughly 16,000 TCR beta sequences were associated with HLA alleles.

Sequenced input: PBMCs. This chain connects TRBV5-1 to TRBJ1-1; D possibly corresponds to TRBD1 (6 bases). The receptor was isolated from a young man in good health and CMV-seronegative. This CDR3 reads CASSLVGANTEAFF. The CDR3 DNA reads TGCGCCAGCAGCTTGGTGGGGGCGAACACTGAAGCTTTCTTT.